A single sample gave rise to the 7 T cell receptor beta chains below, sequenced in a study of T-cell reconstitution after alpha-beta-depleted transplantation in children. Unique molecular identifiers were used in preparing the TCRbeta library. Each CDR3 protein gets one entry after TCRdb re-called the PCR reads with MiXCR. The sample comprises about 6,100 distinct CDR3 sequences, 16% of which are singletons, and approximately 15% rests with the top ten. This specimen consisted of PBMCs, obtained before TCRalphabeta/CD19-depleted stem cell transplant. The receptors here all came from a boy younger than 10 with acute lymphoblastic leukemia, due to receive a stem cell transplant.

In its sample, this clonotype is medium-sized. The chain links TRBV7-2 to TRBJ2-1; perhaps D is TRBD1 or TRBD2 (5 bases each). The CDR3 sequence is 12 residues long. The V gene's germline CDR1 is SGHTA and CDR2 FQGNSA. V was clipped by 1 base and J by 15 bases, with 13 bases between them. CDR3 nucleotide sequence: TGTGCCAGCAGCTTAGAGAGGGGCGGCTCGTTCTTC. Amino acid sequence: CASSLERGGSFF.

This clonotype was detected many times. This chain uses TRBV7-2 with TRBJ2-2, with 7 bases fitting TRBD1. Germline-derived CDR1 and CDR2 are SGHTA and FQGNSA. CDR3 size: 16 residues. V shed 7 bases, J shed 3 bases, and the junction held 11 bases outside the gene matches. CDR3 loop: CASTLVRGRDTGELFF. The DNA of the CDR3 is TGTGCCAGCACCCTAGTGAGGGGGCGAGACACCGGGGAGCTGTTTTTT. Combining the CDR3 with reference TRBV7-2 and TRBJ2-2 gives the whole variable domain GAGVSQSPSNKVTEKGKDVELRCDPISGHTALYWYRQSLGQGLEFLIYFQGNSAPDKSGLPSDRFSAERTGGSVSTLTIQRTQQEDSAVYLCASTLVRGRDTGELFFGEGSRLTVL.

This clonotype qualifies as medium-sized. This chain connects TRBV6-5 to TRBJ1-1, with D perhaps TRBD1 (6 bases). The V end lost 6 bases, the J end lost 5 bases, and 10 bases lay between the germline ends. CDR3 size: 12 residues. Germline-derived CDR1 and CDR2 are MNHEY and SVGAGI. The CDR3 region is CASSRGATEAFF. For the CDR3, the DNA is TGTGCCAGCAGCAGGGGAGCGACTGAAGCTTTCTTT.

This clonotype has just a few counts. The chain links TRBV18 to TRBJ2-7, with D possibly called TRBD1 or TRBD2 (6 bases each). Germline values: CDR1 KGHSH, CDR2 LQKENI. V lost 3 bases, J lost 7 bases, and 10 bases lay in between. The CDR3 extends over 12 amino acids. In DNA, the CDR3 is TGTGCCAGCTCACCCGGGGGCGGGGAGCAGTACTTC. This encodes CASSPGGGEQYF.

This clonotype is medium-sized. The genes are TRBV20-1 and TRBJ2-7; TRBD2 is a possible D gene (6 bases). Germline lookup yields CDR1 DFQATT and CDR2 SNEGSKA (reference sequence). V gave up 3 bases and J gave up 3 bases, with 15 bases separating them. The CDR3 sequence is 14 residues long. The CDR3 spells CSARRDSSNYEQYF. CDR3 sequence (DNA): TGCAGTGCTAGGAGGGACTCCTCAAACTACGAGCAGTACTTC.

By sample fraction, this clonotype is medium-sized. This chain links TRBV20-1 with TRBJ2-1, with no clear D. The CDR3 has 10 amino acids. Trimming took 7 bases from V and 4 from J, leaving 5 bases between them. The V gene's germline CDR1 is DFQATT and CDR2 SNEGSKA (reference sequence). This CDR3 reads CSVMYNEQFF. The CDR3 DNA follows: TGCAGTGTTATGTACAATGAGCAGTTCTTC.

This clonotype is labeled medium-sized (0.01 to 0.1%). This chain joins TRBV7-2 and TRBJ2-7, with 11 bases fitting TRBD2. The CDR3 runs to 15 residues. The germline gives CDR1 SGHTA, CDR2 FQGNSA. The ends lost 6 bases at V and 0 bases at J; junction bases unmatched: 4. CDR3 loop: CASRASGRSSYEQYF. CDR3 DNA sequence: TGTGCCAGCAGGGCTAGCGGGAGGAGCTCCTACGAGCAGTACTTC.